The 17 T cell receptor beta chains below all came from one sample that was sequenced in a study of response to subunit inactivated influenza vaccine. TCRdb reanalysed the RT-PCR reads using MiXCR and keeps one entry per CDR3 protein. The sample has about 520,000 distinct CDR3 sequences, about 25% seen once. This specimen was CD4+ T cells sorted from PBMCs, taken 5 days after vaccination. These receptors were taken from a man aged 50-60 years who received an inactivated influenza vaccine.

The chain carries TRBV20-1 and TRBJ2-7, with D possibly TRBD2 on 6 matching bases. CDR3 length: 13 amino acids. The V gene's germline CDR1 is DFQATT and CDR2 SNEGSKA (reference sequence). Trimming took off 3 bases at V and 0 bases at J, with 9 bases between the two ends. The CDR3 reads CSASGGSSYEQYF. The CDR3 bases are TGCAGTGCTAGTGGGGGGAGCTCCTACGAGCAGTACTTC.

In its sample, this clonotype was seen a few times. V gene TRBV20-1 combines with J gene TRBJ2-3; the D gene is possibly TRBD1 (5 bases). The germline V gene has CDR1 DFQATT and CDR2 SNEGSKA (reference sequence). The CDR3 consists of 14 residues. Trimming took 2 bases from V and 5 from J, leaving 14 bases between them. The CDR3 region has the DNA TGCAGTGCTAGACAGGGTTTGTGGATAGATACGCAGTATTTT. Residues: CSARQGLWIDTQYF.

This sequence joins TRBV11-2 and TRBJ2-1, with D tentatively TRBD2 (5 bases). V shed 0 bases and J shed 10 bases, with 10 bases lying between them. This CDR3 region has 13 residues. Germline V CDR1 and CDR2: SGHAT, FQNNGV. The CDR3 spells CASSLEHGNEQFF. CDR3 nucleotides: TGTGCCAGCAGCTTAGAGCACGGGAACGAGCAGTTCTTC.

This chain's CDR3 is CASSSDRVRANVLTF. In DNA form, the CDR3 reads TGTGCCAGCAGCTCTGACAGGGTGCGGGCCAACGTCCTGACTTTC. The gene calls are TRBV7-9 and TRBJ2-6; TRBD1 agrees at 7 bases. CDR1 is SEHNR, CDR2 FQNEAQ, per germline (reference sequence). Trimming took 4 bases from V and 5 from J; bases not matched to a gene: 5. This CDR3 is 15 amino acids long. The variable domain in full, with the rest retrieved from reference TRBV7-9 and TRBJ2-6, is DTGVSQNPRHKITKRGQNVTFRCDPISEHNRLYWYRQTLGQGPEFLTYFQNEAQLEKSRLLSDRFSAERPKGSFSTLEIQRTEQGDSAMYLCASSSDRVRANVLTFGAGSRLTVL.

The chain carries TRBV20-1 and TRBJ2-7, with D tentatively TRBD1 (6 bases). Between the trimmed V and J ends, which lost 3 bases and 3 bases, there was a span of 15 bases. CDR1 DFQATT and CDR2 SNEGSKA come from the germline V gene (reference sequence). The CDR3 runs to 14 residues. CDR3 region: CSARSTGKGYEQYF. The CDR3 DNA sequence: TGCAGTGCTAGGTCCACAGGGAAGGGCTACGAGCAGTACTTC.

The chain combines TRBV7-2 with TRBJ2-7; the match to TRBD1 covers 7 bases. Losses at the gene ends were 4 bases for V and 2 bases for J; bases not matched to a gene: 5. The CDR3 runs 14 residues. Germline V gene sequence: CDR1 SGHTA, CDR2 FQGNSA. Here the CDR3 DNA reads TGTGCCAGCAGCTCGGACAGGAAGACCTACGAGCAGTACTTC. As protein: CASSSDRKTYEQYF.

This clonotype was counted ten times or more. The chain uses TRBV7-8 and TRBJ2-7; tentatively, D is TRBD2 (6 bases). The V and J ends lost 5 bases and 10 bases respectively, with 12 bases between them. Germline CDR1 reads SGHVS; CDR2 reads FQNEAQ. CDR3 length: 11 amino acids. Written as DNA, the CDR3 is TGTGCCAGCAGCCTAAGACTAGTTCAGTACTTC. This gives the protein CASSLRLVQYF.

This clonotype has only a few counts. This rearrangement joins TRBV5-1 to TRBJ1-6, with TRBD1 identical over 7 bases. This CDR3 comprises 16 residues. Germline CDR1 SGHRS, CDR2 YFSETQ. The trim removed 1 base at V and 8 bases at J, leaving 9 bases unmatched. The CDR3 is CASSLTGARYHSPLHF. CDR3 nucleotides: TGCGCCAGCAGCTTGACAGGGGCCAGGTATCATTCACCCCTCCACTTT.

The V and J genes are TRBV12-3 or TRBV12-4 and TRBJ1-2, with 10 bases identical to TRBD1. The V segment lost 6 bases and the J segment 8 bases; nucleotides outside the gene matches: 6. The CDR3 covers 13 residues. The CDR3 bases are TGTGCCAGCAGCCCTGACAGGGGGCAAGGCTACACCTTC. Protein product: CASSPDRGQGYTF.

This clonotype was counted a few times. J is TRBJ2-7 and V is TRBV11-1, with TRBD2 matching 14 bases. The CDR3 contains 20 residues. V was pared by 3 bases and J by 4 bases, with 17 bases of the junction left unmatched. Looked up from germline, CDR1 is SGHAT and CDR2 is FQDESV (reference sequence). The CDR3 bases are TGTGCCAGCAGCTTGGCCGGGACCTCCGGGACTAGCGGGAGTTTTTACGAGCAGTACTTC. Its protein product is CASSLAGTSGTSGSFYEQYF.

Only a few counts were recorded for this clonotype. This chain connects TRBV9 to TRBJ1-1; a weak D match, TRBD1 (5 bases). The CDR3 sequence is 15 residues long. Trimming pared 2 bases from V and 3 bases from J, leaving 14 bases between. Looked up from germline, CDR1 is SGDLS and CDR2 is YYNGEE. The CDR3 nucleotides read TGTGCCAGCAGCGTGGGGGGATTTGGGCACACTGAAGCTTTCTTT. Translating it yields CASSVGGFGHTEAFF.

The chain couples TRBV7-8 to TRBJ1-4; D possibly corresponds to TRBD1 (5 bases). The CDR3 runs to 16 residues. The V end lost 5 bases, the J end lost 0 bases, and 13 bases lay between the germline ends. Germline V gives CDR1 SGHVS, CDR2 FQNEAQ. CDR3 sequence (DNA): TGTGCCAGCAGCCCCCGGGGGGGGGCAACTAATGAAAAACTGTTTTTT. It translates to CASSPRGGATNEKLFF.

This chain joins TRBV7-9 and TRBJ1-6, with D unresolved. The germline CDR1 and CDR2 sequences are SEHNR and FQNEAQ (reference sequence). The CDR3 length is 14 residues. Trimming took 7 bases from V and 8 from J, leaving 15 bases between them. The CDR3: CASILAGFDSPLHF. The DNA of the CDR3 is TGTGCCAGCATCTTGGCGGGATTTGATTCACCCCTCCACTTT.

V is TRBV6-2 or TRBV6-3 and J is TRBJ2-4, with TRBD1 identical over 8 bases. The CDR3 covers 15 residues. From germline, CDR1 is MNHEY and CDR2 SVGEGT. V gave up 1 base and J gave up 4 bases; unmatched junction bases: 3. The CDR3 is CASSYLWDRKNIQYF. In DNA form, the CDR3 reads TGTGCCAGCAGTTACTTGTGGGACAGGAAAAACATTCAGTACTTC.

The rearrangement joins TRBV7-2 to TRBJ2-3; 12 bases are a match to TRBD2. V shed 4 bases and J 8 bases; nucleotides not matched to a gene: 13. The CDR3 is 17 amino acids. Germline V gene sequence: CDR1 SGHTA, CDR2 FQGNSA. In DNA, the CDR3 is TGTGCCAGCAGCTCTTCGGGACTAGCGGGTTCCCGGGGTACGCAGTATTTT. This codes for CASSSSGLAGSRGTQYF.

CDR3 loop: CASSLAGASSGNTIYF. The CDR3 nucleotides are TGTGCCAGCAGCTTAGCAGGGGCTAGCTCTGGAAACACCATATATTTT. The chain uses TRBV7-2 and TRBJ1-3; D is possibly TRBD1 (5 bases). Germline V gene sequence: CDR1 SGHTA, CDR2 FQGNSA. The ends were cut back, 0 bases at V and 0 bases at J, with 9 bases in the middle. CDR3 length: 16 residues.

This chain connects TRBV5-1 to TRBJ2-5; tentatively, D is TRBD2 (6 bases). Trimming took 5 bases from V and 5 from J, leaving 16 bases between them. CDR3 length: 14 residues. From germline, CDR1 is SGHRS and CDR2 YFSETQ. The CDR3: CASRSGRSTETQYF. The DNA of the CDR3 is TGCGCCAGCAGATCCGGGAGAAGCACGGAGACCCAGTACTTC.